The 3 T cell receptor beta chains reported below all come from one sample, sequenced in a study of blood T cell repertoires in COVID-19. TCRdb's table, derived via immunoSEQ multiplex PCR, lists solely in-frame clones and lacks some. The sample includes approximately 450,000 clones, 70% to 90% of them seen just once. The sequenced sample consisted of PBMCs or T cells enriched from blood (not recorded which). The receptors stem from a woman younger than 35 with acute COVID-19.

The chain couples TRBV4-3 to TRBJ2-1, with 7 bases lining up with TRBD2. The CDR3 runs to 16 residues. CDR1 and CDR2 from the germline V gene are LGHNA and YSLEER. V shed 7 bases and J 1 base; nucleotides not matched to a gene: 10. CDR3 DNA: TGCGCCAGCACCTCCGGCGGGGGAAGGTCCTACAATGAGCAGTTCTTC. Translation gives CASTSGGGRSYNEQFF.

The chain carries TRBV7-2 and TRBJ2-5, with a weak D call TRBD2 (5 bases). Germline V gene sequence: CDR1 SGHTA, CDR2 FQGNSA. CDR3 length equals 15 residues. Trimming removed 4 bases from V and 6 bases from J, with 18 bases in between. The chain's CDR3 is CASSSGLSVSQTQYF. The CDR3 nucleotides are TGTGCCAGCAGCTCCGGACTTTCTGTCTCTCAGACCCAGTACTTC.

This chain uses TRBV6-5 with TRBJ1-2; 7 nucleotides align to TRBD1. V lost 6 bases to trimming and J lost 4 bases; unmatched junction nucleotides: 11. Germline assignment: CDR1 MNHEY and CDR2 SVGAGI. The CDR3 spans 15 residues. CDR3 sequence (DNA): TGTGCCAGCAGCCTAAGGGACAGTCGCCTCTATGGCTACACCTTC. It yields the protein CASSLRDSRLYGYTF.